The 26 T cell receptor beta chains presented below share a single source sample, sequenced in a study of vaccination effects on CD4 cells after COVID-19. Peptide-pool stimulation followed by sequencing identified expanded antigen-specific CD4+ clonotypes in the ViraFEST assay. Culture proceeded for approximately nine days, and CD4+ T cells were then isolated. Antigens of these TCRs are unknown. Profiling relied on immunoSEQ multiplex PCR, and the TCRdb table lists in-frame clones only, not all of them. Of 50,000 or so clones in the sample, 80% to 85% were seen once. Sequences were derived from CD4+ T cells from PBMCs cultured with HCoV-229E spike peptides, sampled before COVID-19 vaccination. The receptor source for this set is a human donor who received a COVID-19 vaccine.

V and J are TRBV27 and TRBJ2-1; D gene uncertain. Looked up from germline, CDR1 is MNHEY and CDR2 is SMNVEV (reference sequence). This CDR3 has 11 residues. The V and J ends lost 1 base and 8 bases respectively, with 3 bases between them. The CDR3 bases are TGTGCCAGCAGTTTATGGGATGAGCAGTTCTTC. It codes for CASSLWDEQFF.

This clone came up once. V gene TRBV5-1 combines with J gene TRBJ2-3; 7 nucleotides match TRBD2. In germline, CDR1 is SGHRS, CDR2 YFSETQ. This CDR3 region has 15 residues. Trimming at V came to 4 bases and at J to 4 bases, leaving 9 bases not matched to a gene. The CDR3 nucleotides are TGCGCCAGCAGCCCATCCCTCGCGGGGGCAGATACGCAGTATTTT. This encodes CASSPSLAGADTQYF.

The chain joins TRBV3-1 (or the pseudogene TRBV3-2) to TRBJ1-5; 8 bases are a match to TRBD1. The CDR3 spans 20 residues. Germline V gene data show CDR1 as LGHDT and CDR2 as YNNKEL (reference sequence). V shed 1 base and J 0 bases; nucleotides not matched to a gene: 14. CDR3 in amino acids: CASSQGGFGQGAYSNQPQHF. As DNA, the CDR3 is TGTGCCAGCAGCCAAGGAGGCTTCGGGCAGGGGGCTTATAGCAATCAGCCCCAGCATTTT.

The CDR3 loop reads CASRATGVTEAFF. CDR3 coding DNA: TGTGCCAGCAGAGCAACAGGGGTTACTGAAGCTTTCTTT. The chain recombines TRBV6-4 with TRBJ1-1; 7 nucleotides align to TRBD1. CDR1 MRHNA and CDR2 SNTAGT come from the germline V gene. CDR3 length: 13 amino acids. With V trimmed by 6 bases and J by 5 bases, 6 bases remained unmatched.

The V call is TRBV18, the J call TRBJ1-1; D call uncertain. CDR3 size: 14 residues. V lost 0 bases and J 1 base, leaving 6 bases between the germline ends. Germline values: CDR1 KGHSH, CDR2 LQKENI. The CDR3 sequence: CASSPPSGNTEAFF. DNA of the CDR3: TGTGCCAGCTCACCACCGTCAGGGAACACTGAAGCTTTCTTT.

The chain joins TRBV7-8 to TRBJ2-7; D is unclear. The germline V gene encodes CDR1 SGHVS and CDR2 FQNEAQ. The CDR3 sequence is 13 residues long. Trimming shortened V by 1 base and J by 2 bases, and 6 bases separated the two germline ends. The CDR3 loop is CASSLVVTYEQYV. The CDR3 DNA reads TGTGCCAGCAGCTTAGTGGTGACCTACGAGCAGTACGTC.

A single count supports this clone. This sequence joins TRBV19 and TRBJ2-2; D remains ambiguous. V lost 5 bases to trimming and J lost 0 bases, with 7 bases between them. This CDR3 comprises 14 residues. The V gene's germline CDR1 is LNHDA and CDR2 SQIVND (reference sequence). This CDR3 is CASSSLANTGELFF. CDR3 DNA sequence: TGTGCCAGTAGTTCGCTCGCGAACACCGGGGAGCTGTTTTTT.

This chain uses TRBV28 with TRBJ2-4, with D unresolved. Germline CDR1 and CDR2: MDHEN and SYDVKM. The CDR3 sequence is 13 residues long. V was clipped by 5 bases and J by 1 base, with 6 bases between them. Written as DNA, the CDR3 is TGTGCCAGCAGTCTCCTGGCCAAAAACATTCAGTACTTC. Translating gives CASSLLAKNIQYF.

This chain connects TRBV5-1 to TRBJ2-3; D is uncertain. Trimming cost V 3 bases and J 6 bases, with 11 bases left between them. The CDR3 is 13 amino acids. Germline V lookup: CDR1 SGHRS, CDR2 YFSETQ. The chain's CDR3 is CASSSMNDDTQYF. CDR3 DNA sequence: TGCGCCAGCAGCTCCATGAACGACGATACGCAGTATTTT.

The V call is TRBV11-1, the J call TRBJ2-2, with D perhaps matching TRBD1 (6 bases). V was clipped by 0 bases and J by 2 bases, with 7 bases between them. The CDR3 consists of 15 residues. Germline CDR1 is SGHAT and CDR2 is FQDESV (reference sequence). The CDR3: CASSLAGGNTGELFF. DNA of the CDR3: TGTGCCAGCAGCTTAGCAGGGGGTAACACCGGGGAGCTGTTTTTT.

CDR3 in amino acids: CASSRKVGDIGGYTF. The DNA for the CDR3 is TGTGCCAGCAGCCGAAAAGTGGGAGACATTGGAGGCTACACCTTC. The chain uses TRBV6-5 and TRBJ1-2; D not resolved. Trimming left V 6 bases short and J 8 bases short, with 22 bases between. The germline V gene has CDR1 MNHEY and CDR2 SVGAGI. The CDR3 has 15 amino acids.

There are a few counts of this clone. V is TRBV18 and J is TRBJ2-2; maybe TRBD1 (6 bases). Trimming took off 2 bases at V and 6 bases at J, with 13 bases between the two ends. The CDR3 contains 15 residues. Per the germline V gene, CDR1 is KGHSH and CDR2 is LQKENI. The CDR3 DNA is TGTGCCAGCTCACCAAACAGGGCAGGAGCCGGGGAGCTGTTTTTT. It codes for CASSPNRAGAGELFF.

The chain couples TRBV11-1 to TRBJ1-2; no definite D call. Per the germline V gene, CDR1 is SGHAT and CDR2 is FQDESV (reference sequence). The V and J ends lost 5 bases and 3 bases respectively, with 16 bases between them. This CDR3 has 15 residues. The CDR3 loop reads CASSARSGADYGYTF. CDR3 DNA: TGTGCCAGCAGCGCCCGCTCAGGAGCAGACTATGGCTACACCTTC.

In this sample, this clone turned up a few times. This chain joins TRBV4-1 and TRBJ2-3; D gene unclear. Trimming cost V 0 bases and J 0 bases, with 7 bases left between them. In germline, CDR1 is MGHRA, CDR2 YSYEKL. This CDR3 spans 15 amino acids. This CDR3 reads CASSQESFSTDTQYF. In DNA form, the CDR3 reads TGCGCCAGCAGCCAAGAAAGTTTTAGCACAGATACGCAGTATTTT.

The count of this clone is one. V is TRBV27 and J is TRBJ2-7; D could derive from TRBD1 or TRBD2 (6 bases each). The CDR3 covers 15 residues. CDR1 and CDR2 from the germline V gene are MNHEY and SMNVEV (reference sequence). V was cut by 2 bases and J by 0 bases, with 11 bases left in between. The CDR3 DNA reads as TGTGCCAGCAGTTTAAAGGGGGGATACTCCTACGAGCAGTACGTC. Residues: CASSLKGGYSYEQYV.

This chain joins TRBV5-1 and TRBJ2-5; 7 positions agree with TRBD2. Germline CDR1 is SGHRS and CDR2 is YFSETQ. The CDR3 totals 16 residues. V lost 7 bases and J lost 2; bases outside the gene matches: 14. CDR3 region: CASYIGPFGGQETQYF. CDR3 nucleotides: TGCGCCAGCTACATAGGGCCGTTCGGGGGGCAAGAGACCCAGTACTTC. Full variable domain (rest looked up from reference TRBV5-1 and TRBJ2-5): KAGVTQTPRYLIKTRGQQVTLSCSPISGHRSVSWYQQTPGQGLQFLFEYFSETQRNKGNFPGRFSGRQFSNSRSEMNVSTLELGDSALYLCASYIGPFGGQETQYFGPGTRLLVL.

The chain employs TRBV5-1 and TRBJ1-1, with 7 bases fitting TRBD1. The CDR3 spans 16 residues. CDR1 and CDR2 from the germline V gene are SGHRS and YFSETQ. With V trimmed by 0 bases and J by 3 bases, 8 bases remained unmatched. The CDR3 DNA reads TGCGCCAGCAGCTTGGTTCAGGGGGAGGGTGACACTGAAGCTTTCTTT. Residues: CASSLVQGEGDTEAFF.

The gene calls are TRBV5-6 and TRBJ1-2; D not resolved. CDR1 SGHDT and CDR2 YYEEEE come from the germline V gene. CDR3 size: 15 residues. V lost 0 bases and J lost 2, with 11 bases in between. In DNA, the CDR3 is TGTGCCAGCAGCTTGGCCTGGGGAGGGAACTATGGCTACACCTTC. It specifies CASSLAWGGNYGYTF.

CDR3: CASRSGTGGFLDTQYF. Written as DNA, the CDR3 is TGCGCCAGCAGGTCCGGGACAGGGGGTTTTTTGGATACGCAGTATTTT. J is TRBJ2-3 and V is TRBV5-1, with 11 bases matching TRBD1. This CDR3 is built from 16 residues. Unmatched junction bases numbered 11, after V lost 5 bases and J lost 6 bases. CDR1 and CDR2 from the germline V gene are SGHRS and YFSETQ.

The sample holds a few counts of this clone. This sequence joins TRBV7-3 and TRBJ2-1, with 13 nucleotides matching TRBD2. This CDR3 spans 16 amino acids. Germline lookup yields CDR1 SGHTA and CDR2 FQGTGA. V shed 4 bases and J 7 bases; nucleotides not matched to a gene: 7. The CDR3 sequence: CASSSPGLAGVNEQFF. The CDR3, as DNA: TGTGCCAGCAGCTCCCCCGGACTAGCGGGGGTAAATGAGCAGTTCTTC.

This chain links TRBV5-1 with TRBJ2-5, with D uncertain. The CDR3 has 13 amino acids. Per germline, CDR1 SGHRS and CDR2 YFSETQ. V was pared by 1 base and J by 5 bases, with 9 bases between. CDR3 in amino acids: CASSLTHSETQYF. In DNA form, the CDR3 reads TGCGCCAGCAGCTTGACTCATTCTGAGACCCAGTACTTC.

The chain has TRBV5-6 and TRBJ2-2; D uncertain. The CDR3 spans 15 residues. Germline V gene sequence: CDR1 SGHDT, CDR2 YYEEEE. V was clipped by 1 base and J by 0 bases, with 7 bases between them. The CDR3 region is CASSLFRANTGELFF. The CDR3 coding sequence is TGTGCCAGCAGCTTGTTTAGGGCGAACACCGGGGAGCTGTTTTTT.

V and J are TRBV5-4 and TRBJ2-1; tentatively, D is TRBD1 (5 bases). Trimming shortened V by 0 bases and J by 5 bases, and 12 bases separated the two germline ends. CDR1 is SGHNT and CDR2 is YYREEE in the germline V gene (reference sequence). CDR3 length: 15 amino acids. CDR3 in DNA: TGTGCCAGCAGCTTGGAAAGGGGTTCCCACAATGAGCAGTTCTTC. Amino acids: CASSLERGSHNEQFF.

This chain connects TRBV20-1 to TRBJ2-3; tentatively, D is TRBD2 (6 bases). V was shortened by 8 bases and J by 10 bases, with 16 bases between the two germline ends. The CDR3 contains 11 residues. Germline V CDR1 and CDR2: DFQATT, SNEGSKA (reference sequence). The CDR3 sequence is CSFIEGGAQYF. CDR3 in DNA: TGCAGTTTTATTGAGGGCGGGGCGCAGTATTTT.

CDR3 sequence (DNA): TGTGCCAGCAAGACAGGGGACTCACCCCTCCACTTT. Translation: CASKTGDSPLHF. V gene TRBV28 combines with J gene TRBJ1-6; 8 bases match TRBD1. The CDR3 length is 12 residues. Trimming removed 7 bases from V and 10 bases from J; junction bases left unmatched: 3. Germline V gives CDR1 MDHEN, CDR2 SYDVKM. The complete variable domain, with remaining parts taken from reference TRBV28 and TRBJ1-6, reads DVKVTQSSRYLVKRTGEKVFLECVQDMDHENMFWYRQDPGLGLRLIYFSYDVKMKEKGDIPEGYSVSREKKERFSLILESASTNQTSMYLCASKTGDSPLHFGNGTRLTVT.

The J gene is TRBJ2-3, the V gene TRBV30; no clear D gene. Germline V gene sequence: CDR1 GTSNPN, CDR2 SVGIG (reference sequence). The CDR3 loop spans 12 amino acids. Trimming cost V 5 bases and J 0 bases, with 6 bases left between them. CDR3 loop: CAWAYSTDTQYF. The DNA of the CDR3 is TGTGCCTGGGCATACAGCACAGATACGCAGTATTTT.